A single sample gave rise to the 21 T cell receptor beta chains below, sequenced in a study of persistence of HIV-infected CD4 T cells. No cognate antigen is known for these TCRs. Sequencing used immunoSEQ version 4 in survey mode. The data were produced by immunoSEQ multiplex PCR, yet TCRdb's version contains in-frame clones alone and is incomplete. The sample consists of about 37,000 clones, approximately 88% of them appearing once. This nonspecific control used anti-CD3/anti-CD28 bead stimulation of CD4+ T cells. Sorting selected CD4+ T cells upregulating both CD40 ligand and CD69. The source material was CD4+ T cells sorted from PBMCs after roughly 19-hour stimulation, sampled from a patient who received antiretroviral therapy. These TCRs come from an adult man with HIV who was CMV-seropositive.

The chain has TRBV5-1 and TRBJ2-7; 8 bases line up with TRBD1. CDR1 and CDR2 (germline): SGHRS, YFSETQ. The CDR3 length is 14 residues. V dropped 5 bases and J dropped 5; count of bases not matched to a gene: 9. The CDR3 bases are TGCGCCAGCAGTAAAGGACAGGGCTATGACGAGCAGTACTTC. Protein product: CASSKGQGYDEQYF. The full variable domain, rest sourced from reference TRBV5-1 and TRBJ2-7, is KAGVTQTPRYLIKTRGQQVTLSCSPISGHRSVSWYQQTPGQGLQFLFEYFSETQRNKGNFPGRFSGRQFSNSRSEMNVSTLELGDSALYLCASSKGQGYDEQYFGPGTRLTVT.

This chain links TRBV10-3 with TRBJ2-5; the match to TRBD1 covers 9 bases. After removal of 6 bases from V and 5 bases from J, the junction contained 10 bases not matched to a gene. CDR3 length equals 15 residues. Germline lookup yields CDR1 ENHRY and CDR2 SYGVKD. DNA for the CDR3: TGTGCCATCAGACCCACAGGGGGCGCCGGGGAGACCCAGTACTTC. Its translation is CAIRPTGGAGETQYF.

This chain connects TRBV6-5 to TRBJ2-4, with D possibly TRBD2 on 5 matching bases. The germline CDR1 and CDR2 sequences are MNHEY and SVGAGI. CDR3 length: 16 amino acids. V lost 0 bases and J lost 0, with 9 bases in between. DNA for the CDR3: TGTGCCAGCAGTTACTCGAGAGGGAGAGCCAAAAACATTCAGTACTTC. This sequence encodes CASSYSRGRAKNIQYF.

The chain recombines TRBV5-1 with TRBJ2-5, with no clear D. V dropped 0 bases and J dropped 4 bases, with 7 bases sitting between them. The CDR3 contains 13 residues. The germline V gene has CDR1 SGHRS and CDR2 YFSETQ. CDR3 sequence: CASSLEGLETQYF. In DNA, the CDR3 is TGCGCCAGCAGCTTGGAAGGGTTAGAGACCCAGTACTTC.

The V and J genes are TRBV18 and TRBJ1-1; 8 bases map to TRBD1. Germline-derived CDR1 and CDR2 are KGHSH and LQKENI. There are 13 residues in the CDR3. The trim removed 6 bases at V and 2 bases at J, leaving 2 bases unmatched. CDR3 loop: CASSQGANTEAFF. The CDR3 bases are TGTGCCAGCTCGCAGGGGGCCAACACTGAAGCTTTCTTT. The whole variable domain, remainder taken from reference TRBV18 and TRBJ1-1, is NAGVMQNPRHLVRRRGQEARLRCSPMKGHSHVYWYRQLPEEGLKFMVYLQKENIIDESGMPKERFSAEFPKEGPSILRIQQVVRGDSAAYFCASSQGANTEAFFGQGTRLTVV.

V is TRBV7-2 and J is TRBJ2-7; D is undetermined. Germline V gene lookup returns CDR1 SGHTA and CDR2 FQGNSA. Trimming removed 6 bases at V and 0 bases at J, with 12 bases between. The CDR3 runs to 14 residues. The CDR3 region is CASRDGLSSYEQYF. CDR3 in DNA: TGTGCCAGCAGGGACGGTTTAAGCTCCTACGAGCAGTACTTC.

The CDR3 region is CASSVVPTGEAGELFF. DNA of the CDR3: TGTGCCAGCAGCGTAGTCCCGACAGGGGAGGCCGGGGAGCTGTTTTTT. The chain recombines TRBV9 with TRBJ2-2, with 8 positions matching TRBD1. V was clipped by 0 bases and J by 6 bases; unmatched bases: 7. This CDR3 has 16 residues. From germline, CDR1 is SGDLS and CDR2 YYNGEE.

This clone appeared a few times. The CDR3 DNA reads as TGTGCCAGCAGTTCGACATTGAACACTGAAGCTTTCTTT. It specifies CASSSTLNTEAFF. V and J are TRBV6-5 and TRBJ1-1; the D is unclear. The CDR3 runs 13 residues. From germline, CDR1 is MNHEY and CDR2 SVGAGI. V was shortened by 4 bases and J by 0 bases, with 6 bases between the two germline ends.

The J gene is TRBJ1-2, the V gene TRBV7-8, with D uncertain. The germline CDR1 and CDR2 sequences are SGHVS and FQNEAQ. V lost 5 bases and J lost 4, with 14 bases in between. There are 14 residues in the CDR3. In DNA form, the CDR3 reads TGTGCCAGCAGCCTAGACGACGGGTTCTATGGCTACACCTTC. Protein: CASSLDDGFYGYTF.

This sequence joins TRBV6-2 or TRBV6-3 and TRBJ1-2; D remains ambiguous. The length of the CDR3 is 14 residues. The germline gives CDR1 MNHEY, CDR2 SVGEGT. Trimming took 0 bases from V and 0 from J, leaving 5 bases between them. In DNA, the CDR3 is TGTGCCAGCAGTTACTCGGCAGCTAACTATGGCTACACCTTC. This encodes CASSYSAANYGYTF.

The V gene is TRBV27, the J gene TRBJ1-1, with 7 bases matching TRBD1. Trimming took 6 bases from V and 8 from J; bases not matched to a gene: 15. Germline CDR1 is MNHEY and CDR2 is SMNVEV (reference sequence). The CDR3 loop spans 15 amino acids. The CDR3 loop reads CASRQADRPFSEAFF. The DNA for the CDR3 is TGTGCCAGCAGGCAAGCGGACAGGCCCTTCTCAGAAGCTTTCTTT.

The chain is built from TRBV27 and TRBJ1-1, with 7 bases aligning to TRBD1. Trimming removed 4 bases from V and 1 base from J; junction bases left unmatched: 21. Germline CDR1 is MNHEY and CDR2 is SMNVEV (reference sequence). The CDR3 loop spans 20 amino acids. CDR3 loop: CASSSRALRRDRVSNTEAFF. CDR3 DNA sequence: TGTGCCAGCAGTTCACGGGCCCTCCGACGAGACAGGGTTTCGAACACTGAAGCTTTCTTT.

The V gene is TRBV27, the J gene TRBJ1-1; TRBD1 matches 8 bases. The trim removed 7 bases at V and 7 bases at J, leaving 11 bases unmatched. Germline V CDR1 and CDR2: MNHEY, SMNVEV (reference sequence). This CDR3 comprises 14 residues. CDR3 DNA: TGTGCCAGCACCAAGGACAGGGCTCGTGGTGAAGCTTTCTTT. Translated: CASTKDRARGEAFF.

In nucleotides, the CDR3 is TGTGCCTGGGGGAGAACTGCCCTTCCCCTCTCCTACGAGCAGTACTTC. It codes for CAWGRTALPLSYEQYF. V usage is TRBV30 and J usage is TRBJ2-7; TRBD2 is a possible D gene (5 bases). CDR1 is GTSNPN and CDR2 is SVGIG in the germline V gene (reference sequence). The germline V and J ends were trimmed by 5 bases and 0 bases, with 20 bases remaining between them. This CDR3 region has 16 residues.

The chain combines TRBV30 with TRBJ2-7; the D gene is possibly TRBD1 (5 bases). There are 13 residues in the CDR3. In germline, CDR1 is GTSNPN, CDR2 SVGIG (reference sequence). Between the trimmed V and J ends, which lost 0 bases and 2 bases, there was a span of 8 bases. The CDR3 region has the DNA TGTGCCTGGAGTGTTGGACAAGCCTACGAGCAGTACTTC. It encodes CAWSVGQAYEQYF. Combining the CDR3 with reference TRBV30 and TRBJ2-7 gives the whole variable domain SQTIHQWPATLVQPVGSPLSLECTVEGTSNPNLYWYRQAAGRGLQLLFYSVGIGQISSEVPQNLSASRPQDRQFILSSKKLLLSDSGFYLCAWSVGQAYEQYFGPGTRLTVT.

V gene TRBV2 combines with J gene TRBJ2-2; 11 bases map to TRBD1. V was clipped by 8 bases and J by 4 bases; unmatched bases: 0. The CDR3 totals 13 residues. Germline-derived CDR1 and CDR2 are SNHLY and FYNNEI. The CDR3 protein is CASGTGGTGELFF. Here the CDR3 DNA reads TGTGCCAGCGGGACAGGGGGCACCGGGGAGCTGTTTTTT.

The rearrangement links TRBV5-5 to TRBJ1-1; D is uncertain. The V and J ends lost 4 bases and 1 base respectively, with 11 bases between them. CDR3 length: 14 residues. Germline V gives CDR1 SGHKS, CDR2 YYEKEE (reference sequence). CDR3 loop: CASSPPPANTEAFF. CDR3 DNA: TGTGCCAGCAGCCCACCCCCGGCGAACACTGAAGCTTTCTTT.

This rearrangement joins TRBV10-3 to TRBJ1-6; the match to TRBD1 covers 8 bases. This CDR3 comprises 13 residues. The trim removed 6 bases at V and 5 bases at J, leaving 0 bases unmatched. Germline V gives CDR1 ENHRY, CDR2 SYGVKD. CDR3 in amino acids: CAIRTGDNSPLHF. The DNA of the CDR3 is TGTGCCATCAGGACAGGGGATAATTCACCCCTCCACTTT.

The count of this clone is one. The chain is built from TRBV14 and TRBJ1-3, with D tentatively TRBD1 (6 bases). The germline V gene has CDR1 SGHDN and CDR2 FVKESK. V was clipped by 4 bases and J by 5 bases, with 9 bases between them. CDR3 length equals 13 residues. CDR3 residues: CASSPDSRNTIYF. The CDR3 nucleotides are TGTGCCAGCAGCCCGGACAGTCGAAACACCATATATTTT.

V and J are TRBV7-2 and TRBJ1-1; 7 bases match TRBD1. CDR1 and CDR2 from the germline V gene are SGHTA and FQGNSA. This CDR3 has 14 residues. V lost 5 bases to trimming and J lost 5 bases; unmatched junction nucleotides: 8. CDR3 sequence reads: CASSPDRWRTEAFF. Written as DNA, the CDR3 is TGTGCCAGCAGCCCGGACAGGTGGAGGACTGAAGCTTTCTTT. The variable domain in full, with the rest retrieved from reference TRBV7-2 and TRBJ1-1, is GAGVSQSPSNKVTEKGKDVELRCDPISGHTALYWYRQSLGQGLEFLIYFQGNSAPDKSGLPSDRFSAERTGGSVSTLTIQRTQQEDSAVYLCASSPDRWRTEAFFGQGTRLTVV.

J is TRBJ1-1 and V is TRBV6-6; 8 positions match TRBD1. Trimming removed 5 bases from V and 0 bases from J; junction bases left unmatched: 2. The length of the CDR3 is 14 residues. Germline V CDR1 and CDR2: MNHNY, SVGAGI (reference sequence). CDR3 DNA sequence: TGTGCCAGCAGTGGACAGGGAATGAACACTGAAGCTTTCTTT. Protein: CASSGQGMNTEAFF.